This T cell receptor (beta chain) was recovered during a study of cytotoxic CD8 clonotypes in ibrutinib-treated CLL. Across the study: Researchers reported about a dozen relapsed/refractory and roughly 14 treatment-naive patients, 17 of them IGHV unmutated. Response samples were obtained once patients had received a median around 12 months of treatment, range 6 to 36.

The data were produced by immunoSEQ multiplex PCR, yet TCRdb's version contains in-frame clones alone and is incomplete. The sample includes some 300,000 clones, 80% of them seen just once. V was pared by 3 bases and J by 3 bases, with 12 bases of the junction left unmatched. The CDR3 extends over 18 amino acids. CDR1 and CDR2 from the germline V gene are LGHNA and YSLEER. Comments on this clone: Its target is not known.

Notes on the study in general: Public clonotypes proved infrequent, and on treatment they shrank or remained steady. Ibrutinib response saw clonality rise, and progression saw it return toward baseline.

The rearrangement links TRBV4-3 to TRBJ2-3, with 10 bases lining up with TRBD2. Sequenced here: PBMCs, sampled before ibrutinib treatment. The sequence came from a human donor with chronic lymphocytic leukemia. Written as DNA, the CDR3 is TGCGCCAGCAGCCAGCGAATTAGGACTAGCGGATGGACAGATACGCAGTATTTT. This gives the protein CASSQRIRTSGWTDTQYF.